This T cell receptor beta chain comes out of a study of human T cells and chemical hapten exposure (dated by TCRdb to the early 2020s). Concerning the study at large: For sensitization, 2% DPC in acetone was applied to a roughly 2 cm by roughly 2 cm area of upper inner arm skin. Patient blood was sampled pre-sensitization (week 0) and at 2, 6 and about 24 weeks after DPC sensitization. Libraries were pooled for sequencing, and variation in per-sample TCR yields was attributed mainly to small differences in library volumes within the pool. Patch testing was done on the upper back using Finn chambers containing 0.01% DPC, and results were scored after 6 days according to International Contact Dermatitis Research Group standards. The mostly female patient cohort included alopecia areata with under or over 50% scalp involvement, alopecia totalis and alopecia universalis. In alopecia patients, the study followed how the peripheral blood TCR repertoire changed in vivo over primary and secondary sensitization to diphenylcyclopropenone (DPC), a hapten. Blood for TCR sequencing was provided by twenty-nine alopecia patients at one to four time points (pre-sensitization, 2, 6 and 24 weeks). Weekly therapeutic DPC doses were additionally applied to the scalp of patients throughout the roughly 26-week study period.

In the paper's terms, the time point label means: pre-sensitization, week 0. The treatment or condition label, as the study defines it: therapeutic diphenylcyclopropenone sensitization with weekly scalp DPC. At each patch-test visit, blood was drawn before the patch test was applied. Eligible patients were aged 18 to 70, diagnosed with alopecia, deemed suitable for DPC therapy, and excluded if pregnant. Unfractionated whole blood was collected in Tempus Blood RNA tubes, and total RNA was extracted from that blood. Here is what the overall study found, with its caveats: Because all patients had alopecia, a presumed autoimmune disease, the immune response of the patients might differ from that of healthy individuals. Patch test score was positively correlated with the number of PT1 expanded TCRs, with significance at thresholds 8, 16 and 32 but not at 4. Repeated subsampling changed both the strength of the expansion versus patch-test correlation and the threshold at which that correlation became significant. DPC sensitization did not change how many TCRs were above 1 in 1000 frequency, and no evidence was found of alterations in global repertoire structure. Significantly more large CDR3 similarity clusters were formed by expanded TCRs than by pre-sensitization or healthy control sets, consistent with antigen-driven responses.

The CDR3, cysteine through phenylalanine, is 15 amino acids long. Only the CDR3 part of the read is kept: 45 bases, read in frame from the first base. At the junction V is shortened by 0 bases and J by 6 bases, with 16 bases in between. Sequences SGHRS (CDR1) and YFSETQ (CDR2) are obtained from the germline V gene. Libraries came from RACE. For sequencing, a NextSeq 500 was employed. During library preparation, unique molecular identifiers were attached to individual cDNA molecules so that TCRs could be counted in a quantitative, reproducible way. Both TCR alpha and TCR beta chains were sequenced from each blood RNA sample. Concerning the study's data processing: Samples had a median of 95,638 TCRs, with a range from about 20,000 to 690,600. The Decombinator software suite was used to annotate V, J and CDR3 in the TCR reads. Every sample was subsampled to the same number of TCRs (28,000) for the PS versus PT1 abundance plots. TCRs were defined as expanded if absent before sensitization and observed at least eight times at the 2-week time point. The raw public reads went through TCRdb reprocessing: fastp at Q25, MiXCR clone calling, in-frame beta chains kept. Here each entry gathers all rows of one CDR3 protein and keeps the most common genes and DNA. The authors' filters were not applied to this entry. This sample holds about 180,000 distinct CDR3 sequences; approximately 31% were observed only once. About 2.7% of the sample rests with the top ten.

Comments on this clonotype: Its cognate antigen has yet to be identified. Nothing much larger sits one base from this clone, and base qualities are not available.

Material: whole blood, obtained in connection with sensitization to the hapten diphenylcyclopropenone (DPC). The TCR comes from a woman in her thirties with alopecia areata. Some clones in this sample may be carry-over from other donors' samples. Rearrangement joined TRBV5-1 to TRBJ2-7, with TRBD2 perhaps the D gene, on 6 matching bases. The nucleotide sequence is given as TGCGCCAGCAGCTTGGGGGGGACGGCGGGGTTCGAGCAGTACTTC. This gives the protein CASSLGGTAGFEQYF.